One T cell receptor beta chain is described in this entry. Its antigen is currently not known. No per-base quality is available; no much larger clone lies one base away. The immunoSEQ Assay, a bias-controlled multiplex PCR, was used to amplify TCRbeta CDR3 regions from genomic DNA. Per the original workflow: Nucleated cell counts per sample were estimated from amplification of reference gene primers within the assay. To quantify the absolute abundance of each unique TCRbeta CDR3 rearrangement, sequence reads were collapsed and filtered. For each sample, productive Simpson clonality was calculated as the square root of Simpson's diversity index over productive rearrangements. TCRdb mirrors the immuneACCESS table, restricted to in-frame sequences. Some clones are absent from its copies; in checked studies, under half trace to an unresolved V gene, and the reason for the others is unknown. D and trimming were read from the DNA, whereas the V and J calls and clone size are those reported in that table. Across this sample there are roughly 320,000 clones, with 86% seen only once. The ten largest clones add up to about 4.2% of the sample.

In the prospective study, participants were 18 to 89 years old, resided in about 25 geographic areas of the United States, and were enrolled through a virtual design. Cohort assignment in the prospective study relied on participant-reported clinical history from a screening survey and a study questionnaire. Recovered participants in ImmuneRACE Cohort 3 were defined by two consecutive negative NP/OP PCR tests, clearance by a healthcare professional, or resolution of symptoms. In the prospective study, whole blood, serum and a nasopharyngeal or oropharyngeal swab were collected from each participant by mobile phlebotomists. Over a 2-month period, participants in the prospective study had the option of providing additional blood draws and questionnaires. Blood samples from the prospective study were shipped frozen or at room temperature prior to DNA extraction. This sample is drawn from a study of blood T cell repertoires in COVID-19 (dated by TCRdb to about 2020). For the wider study: Samples from collaborators originated in the United States, Italy and Spain and spanned both the acute and convalescent phases of COVID-19. The dataset comprised deeply sampled blood TCRbeta repertoires from subjects exposed to, actively infected with, or recovered from COVID-19. The samples were drawn from the first 160 participants of the ongoing ImmuneRACE study and from some 1,300 subjects provided by 6 global collaborators. Nearly every sample came with metadata listing a de-identified subject ID, COVID-19 status, age in years and sex. The repertoires were made available in a free public database intended to serve as a resource for research on the immune response to SARS-CoV-2. Where available, HLA class I and class II types were taken from metadata supplied by the sample provider and were not determined by assay-based typing. The prospective study material was composed of cDNA or gDNA derived from T cells, B-cell-depleted T cells, or PBMCs. General study outcomes and caveats: How much clinical and demographic metadata was included differed by source and by participant, and the metadata was provided uncurated.

Reading the germline V gene gives CDR1 MDHEN and CDR2 SYDVKM. There are 15 amino acids in the CDR3, from cysteine to phenylalanine inclusive. The only DNA kept is the CDR3, 45 bases in frame from the first base. The junction shows trimming of 5 bases on V and 3 bases on J, plus 16 bases between the germline ends. This sequence originates from a man younger than 45 who had recovered from COVID-19. The specimen sequenced was PBMCs or T cells enriched from blood (not recorded which). The chain joins TRBV28 to TRBJ1-1, with the D gene not clear enough to name. At the DNA level, the sequence is TGTGCCAGCAGTAACCACAGAGCCACGGACACTGAAGCTTTCTTT. It codes for CASSNHRATDTEAFF.